Below are 14 T cell receptor beta chains sequenced from a single sample in a study. Cells sorted as Tregs were CD4+, CD25+ and CD127-/low. MiXCR was run by TCRdb on the 5' RACE reads, yielding one entry per CDR3 protein. The sample includes 50,000 to 70,000 distinct CDR3 sequences, roughly 20% seen only once; the top ten take 2.5% to 4%. The specimen was tumor-infiltrating Tregs sorted from the breast tumor. The origin of the receptors is a female donor with breast cancer.

This clonotype was recorded at least ten times. The chain recombines TRBV20-1 with TRBJ2-7, with 9 positions matching TRBD2. Germline V gene lookup returns CDR1 DFQATT and CDR2 SNEGSKA (reference sequence). V dropped 0 bases and J dropped 1; count of bases not matched to a gene: 4. The length of the CDR3 is 15 residues. As DNA, the CDR3 is TGCAGTGCTAGAGATCAAAGCGGGGGGTCCTACGAGCAGTACTTC. Translation: CSARDQSGGSYEQYF.

This rearrangement joins TRBV9 to TRBJ2-1, with 8 bases lining up with TRBD2. CDR1 and CDR2 (germline): SGDLS, YYNGEE. This CDR3 spans 17 amino acids. Losses at the gene ends were 0 bases for V and 4 bases for J; bases not matched to a gene: 9. The CDR3 DNA is TGTGCCAGCAGCGTAGAAATATCGACTAGCGCGTACAATGAGCAGTTCTTC. Its translation is CASSVEISTSAYNEQFF. Complete variable domain (other parts from reference TRBV9 and TRBJ2-1): DSGVTQTPKHLITATGQRVTLRCSPRSGDLSVYWYQQSLDQGLQFLIQYYNGEERAKGNILERFSAQQFPDLHSELNLSSLELGDSALYFCASSVEISTSAYNEQFFGPGTRLTVL.

This rearrangement joins TRBV12-3 or TRBV12-4 to TRBJ2-1; 7 positions agree with TRBD1. V lost 6 bases and J lost 5; bases outside the gene matches: 13. The CDR3 has 16 amino acids. In nucleotides, the CDR3 is TGTGCCAGCAGCTCCGTTTGGTGGGACAGTGACAATGAGCAGTTCTTC. Protein sequence: CASSSVWWDSDNEQFF.

On this clonotype: The germline gene is not matched at one end of the junction; a read error may be the cause. The V gene is TRBV12-5, the J gene TRBJ2-1; 7 bases align to TRBD2. Germline V CDR1 and CDR2: LGHNT, FRNRAP. The CDR3 is 14 amino acids. The CDR3 region has the DNA TGTGCTAATGGTTCGCGGGAGCCTCCCAATAAGCAGTTCTTC. This encodes CANGSREPPNKQFF. The full variable domain, its missing parts supplied by reference TRBV12-5 and TRBJ2-1, is DARVTQTPRHKVTEMGQEVTMRCQPILGHNTVFWYRQTMMQGLELLAYFRNRAPLDDSGMPKDRFSAEMPDATLATLKIQPSEPRDSAVYFCANGSREPPNKQFFGPGTRLTVL.

This chain joins TRBV5-1 and TRBJ2-7; TRBD2 matches 9 bases. Germline V CDR1 and CDR2: SGHRS, YFSETQ. This CDR3 comprises 14 residues. The V and J ends lost 0 bases and 7 bases, in that order; junction bases with no gene match: 5. The CDR3 DNA follows: TGCGCCAGCAGCTTGGAACTAGCGGGTGGTGAGCAGTACTTC. Translated: CASSLELAGGEQYF.

Many counts were recorded for this clonotype. J is TRBJ2-2 and V is TRBV5-1, with 11 bases identical to TRBD2. V lost 0 bases and J lost 0; bases outside the gene matches: 7. CDR3 size: 19 residues. Germline V gene data show CDR1 as SGHRS and CDR2 as YFSETQ. The CDR3 region is CASSLGGLGLAANTGELFF. The CDR3 nucleotides read TGCGCCAGCAGCTTGGGCGGGTTGGGACTAGCGGCGAACACCGGGGAGCTGTTTTTT. Complete variable domain (other parts from reference TRBV5-1 and TRBJ2-2): KAGVTQTPRYLIKTRGQQVTLSCSPISGHRSVSWYQQTPGQGLQFLFEYFSETQRNKGNFPGRFSGRQFSNSRSEMNVSTLELGDSALYLCASSLGGLGLAANTGELFFGEGSRLTVL.

This clonotype occurred a few times. The chain combines TRBV9 with TRBJ2-4; 12 nucleotides match TRBD2. Losses at the gene ends were 3 bases for V and 2 bases for J; bases not matched to a gene: 6. This CDR3 comprises 17 residues. Germline V gives CDR1 SGDLS, CDR2 YYNGEE. The DNA for the CDR3 is TGTGCCAGCAGCGCCCACCTAGCGGGAGGGCCCAAAAACATTCAGTACTTC. Amino acids: CASSAHLAGGPKNIQYF. The full variable domain, in which reference TRBV9 and TRBJ2-4 provide the parts outside the CDR3, is DSGVTQTPKHLITATGQRVTLRCSPRSGDLSVYWYQQSLDQGLQFLIQYYNGEERAKGNILERFSAQQFPDLHSELNLSSLELGDSALYFCASSAHLAGGPKNIQYFGAGTRLSVL.

Judged by abundance, this clonotype is medium-sized. This rearrangement joins TRBV4-1 to TRBJ2-1, with 10 bases matching TRBD1. The germline V gene has CDR1 MGHRA and CDR2 YSYEKL. This CDR3 is built from 14 residues. The ends lost 7 bases at V and 6 bases at J; junction bases unmatched: 6. The CDR3 sequence: CASKDRGNGNEQFF. The CDR3 DNA reads as TGCGCCAGCAAGGACAGGGGGAACGGCAATGAGCAGTTCTTC.

The chain recombines TRBV7-2 with TRBJ1-2, with a weak D call TRBD1 (6 bases). Germline V lookup: CDR1 SGHTA, CDR2 FQGNSA. Trimming cost V 3 bases and J 5 bases, with 10 bases left between them. CDR3 size: 13 residues. CDR3 sequence: CASSFKGGYGYTF. The CDR3 coding sequence is TGTGCCAGCAGCTTTAAGGGGGGGTATGGCTACACCTTC. Combining the CDR3 with reference TRBV7-2 and TRBJ1-2 gives the whole variable domain GAGVSQSPSNKVTEKGKDVELRCDPISGHTALYWYRQSLGQGLEFLIYFQGNSAPDKSGLPSDRFSAERTGGSVSTLTIQRTQQEDSAVYLCASSFKGGYGYTFGSGTRLTVV.

V gene TRBV11-3 combines with J gene TRBJ2-1, with D maybe TRBD1 (6 bases). CDR3 length: 15 residues. Per the germline V gene, CDR1 is SGHNT and CDR2 is YENEEA. V was clipped by 4 bases and J by 2 bases, with 12 bases between them. The CDR3 sequence is CASSWIRGTYNEQFF. The DNA for the CDR3 is TGTGCCAGCAGCTGGATCAGGGGAACCTACAATGAGCAGTTCTTC.

The chain links TRBV20-1 to TRBJ1-2, with 9 bases fitting TRBD1. Germline V CDR1 and CDR2: DFQATT, SNEGSKA (reference sequence). The junction had 7 bases not matched to a gene; V was cut back by 0 bases and J by 5 bases. This CDR3 region has 15 residues. This CDR3 reads CSAREQQGARYGYTF. DNA of the CDR3: TGCAGTGCTAGAGAGCAACAGGGGGCGCGGTATGGCTACACCTTC.

CDR3 in amino acids: CSARSSIGTDTQYF. The CDR3 region has the DNA TGCAGTGCTAGATCTAGCATAGGCACAGATACGCAGTATTTT. This chain links TRBV20-1 with TRBJ2-3, with a weak D call TRBD2 (5 bases). Trimming removed 2 bases from V and 1 base from J, with 10 bases in between. CDR3 size: 14 residues. Germline V gives CDR1 DFQATT, CDR2 SNEGSKA (reference sequence).

This clonotype came up many times. The V and J genes are TRBV20-1 and TRBJ2-1; D may be TRBD2 (6 bases). Trimming removed 4 bases from V and 8 bases from J, with 21 bases in between. The CDR3 runs 15 residues. From germline, CDR1 is DFQATT and CDR2 SNEGSKA (reference sequence). The DNA for the CDR3 is TGCAGTGCTATGCCCCCAGGAGGGCCTCTCTATGAGCAGTTCTTC. This codes for CSAMPPGGPLYEQFF.

This clonotype was found many times. The V and J genes are TRBV5-1 and TRBJ2-3; TRBD2 is a possible D gene (6 bases). The CDR3 contains 12 residues. Germline assignment: CDR1 SGHRS and CDR2 YFSETQ. Trimming took off 7 bases at V and 6 bases at J, with 12 bases between the two ends. CDR3 sequence: CASQRAADTQYF. In DNA, the CDR3 is TGCGCCAGCCAGCGGGCGGCGGATACGCAGTATTTT.